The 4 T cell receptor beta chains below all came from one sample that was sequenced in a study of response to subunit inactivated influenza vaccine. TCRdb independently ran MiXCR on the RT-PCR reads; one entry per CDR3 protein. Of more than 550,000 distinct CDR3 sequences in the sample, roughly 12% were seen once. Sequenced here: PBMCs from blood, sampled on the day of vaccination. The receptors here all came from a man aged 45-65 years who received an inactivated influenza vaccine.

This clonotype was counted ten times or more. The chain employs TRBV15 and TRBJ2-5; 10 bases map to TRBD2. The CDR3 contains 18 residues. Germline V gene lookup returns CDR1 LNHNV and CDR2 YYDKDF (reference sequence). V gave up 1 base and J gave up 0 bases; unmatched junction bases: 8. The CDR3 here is CATSRVRGAGGYQETQYF. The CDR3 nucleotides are TGTGCCACCAGCAGAGTAAGGGGAGCGGGGGGGTACCAAGAGACCCAGTACTTC.

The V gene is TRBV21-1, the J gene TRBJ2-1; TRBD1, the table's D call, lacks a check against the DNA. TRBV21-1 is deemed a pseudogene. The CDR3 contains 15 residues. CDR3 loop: CASSKVRGGAAEQFF. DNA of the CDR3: TGTGCCAGCAGCAAAGTGAGGGGTGGGGCGGCTGAGCAGTTCTTC.

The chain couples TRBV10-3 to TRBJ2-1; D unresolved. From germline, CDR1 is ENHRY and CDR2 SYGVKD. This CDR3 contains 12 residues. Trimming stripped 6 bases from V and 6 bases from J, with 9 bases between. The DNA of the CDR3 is TGTGCCATCAGCCCCCCCGGCAATGAGCAGTTCTTC. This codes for CAISPPGNEQFF.

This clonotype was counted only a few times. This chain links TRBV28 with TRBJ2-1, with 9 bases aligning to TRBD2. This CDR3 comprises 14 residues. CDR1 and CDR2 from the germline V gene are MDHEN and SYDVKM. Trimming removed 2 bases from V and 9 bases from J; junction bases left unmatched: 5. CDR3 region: CASSLAGGGGEQFF. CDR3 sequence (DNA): TGTGCCAGCAGTTTAGCGGGAGGGGGAGGTGAGCAGTTCTTC.